This entry lists 12 T cell receptor beta chains sequenced from one sample in a study of Ad26.COV2.S vaccination and SARS-CoV-2 variants. TCRdb keeps only in-frame clones here, not all; method: immunoSEQ multiplex PCR. This table has roughly 450,000 clones, around 90% appearing once. Stated treatment: about 20 received Ad26.COV2.S at low or high dose, single or two shots; about 5 received placebo; per-sample allocation not given. The investigators took samples on day 63 after the first vaccine or placebo injection. The source was peripheral blood, collected in a trial of Ad26.COV2.S vaccine versus placebo. These TCRs come from a person aged 18 to 65 who received the Ad26.COV2.S COVID-19 vaccine or a placebo.

The chain carries TRBV7-2 and TRBJ2-1; 12 positions agree with TRBD2. The V gene's germline CDR1 is SGHTA and CDR2 FQGNSA. Trimming at V came to 3 bases and at J to 2 bases, leaving 2 bases not matched to a gene. CDR3 size: 16 residues. As DNA, the CDR3 is TGTGCCAGCAGCTTGTGGACTAGCGGGACCTACAATGAGCAGTTCTTC. Translation gives CASSLWTSGTYNEQFF.

The chain is built from TRBV10-3 and TRBJ2-2; possible D gene TRBD1, 8 bases. The CDR3 spans 16 residues. The germline V and J ends were trimmed by 0 bases and 5 bases, with 13 bases remaining between them. In germline, CDR1 is ENHRY, CDR2 SYGVKD. The CDR3 bases are TGTGCCATCAGTGAGTCGAGCGGGACAGGAACCGGGGAGCTGTTTTTT. Translation: CAISESSGTGTGELFF.

J is TRBJ2-2 and V is TRBV30; 12 positions agree with TRBD2. After removal of 2 bases from V and 6 bases from J, the junction contained 4 bases not matched to a gene. The CDR3 has 15 residues. Germline lookup yields CDR1 GTSNPN and CDR2 SVGIG (reference sequence). The chain's CDR3 is CAWSILAGGAGELFF. The CDR3 DNA follows: TGTGCCTGGAGTATTCTAGCGGGAGGGGCCGGGGAGCTGTTTTTT.

The rearrangement joins TRBV6-6 to TRBJ2-1, with D unclear. This CDR3 comprises 12 residues. Trimming shortened V by 7 bases and J by 1 base, and 5 bases separated the two germline ends. Germline lookup yields CDR1 MNHNY and CDR2 SVGAGI (reference sequence). The chain's CDR3 is CASMDSYNEQFF. CDR3 in DNA: TGTGCCAGCATGGATTCCTACAATGAGCAGTTCTTC.

This clone was observed a single time. The rearrangement uses TRBV20-1 and TRBJ2-7; no clear D. The length of the CDR3 is 10 residues. The germline V gene has CDR1 DFQATT and CDR2 SNEGSKA (reference sequence). Deletions cut 5 bases from V and 7 bases from J, with 9 bases between. The CDR3 nucleotides read TGCAGTGCTCTCGAGGTGGAGCAGTACTTC. Its translation is CSALEVEQYF.

The chain joins TRBV7-6 to TRBJ1-5; maybe TRBD1 (6 bases). V dropped 5 bases and J dropped 7 bases, with 15 bases sitting between them. Germline V lookup: CDR1 SGHVS, CDR2 FNYEAQ. This CDR3 is built from 14 residues. This chain's CDR3 is CASSLDSSRQPQHF. As DNA, the CDR3 is TGTGCCAGCAGCCTGGACAGTTCGCGGCAGCCCCAGCATTTT.

The genes are TRBV7-9 and TRBJ1-2, with D maybe TRBD1 (6 bases). Germline CDR1 and CDR2: SEHNR and FQNEAQ (reference sequence). V lost 1 base and J 6 bases, leaving 12 bases between the germline ends. The CDR3 consists of 14 residues. The CDR3 loop reads CASSLGAAGDGYTF. The CDR3 nucleotides read TGTGCCAGCAGCTTAGGGGCGGCAGGGGATGGCTACACCTTC.

The J gene is TRBJ1-5, the V gene TRBV28; weak D call: TRBD1 (6 bases). CDR1 and CDR2 (germline): MDHEN, SYDVKM. The CDR3 runs 14 residues. V lost 6 bases to trimming and J lost 1 base, with 10 bases between them. CDR3 in DNA: TGTGCCAGCAGGTGGGGGGCCAGCAATCAGCCCCAGCATTTT. Its translation: CASRWGASNQPQHF.

The chain carries TRBV19 and TRBJ2-2; 10 nucleotides align to TRBD2. The germline gives CDR1 LNHDA, CDR2 SQIVND (reference sequence). The V gene end was trimmed by 4 bases and the J gene end by 7 bases; junction bases not matched to a gene: 9. The CDR3 is 16 residues long. The CDR3 DNA follows: TGTGCCAGTAGTAAAGAGCGGGAGGGCCGCGGCGGGGAGCTGTTTTTT. Residues: CASSKEREGRGGELFF.

The rearrangement uses TRBV5-4 and TRBJ2-1; the match to TRBD2 covers 9 bases. Germline V gene data show CDR1 as SGHNT and CDR2 as YYREEE (reference sequence). There are 15 residues in the CDR3. Trimming removed 4 bases from V and 3 bases from J; junction bases left unmatched: 5. DNA for the CDR3: TGTGCCAGCAGCCCCCGACTAGCGGACTACAATGAGCAGTTCTTC. This encodes CASSPRLADYNEQFF.

This chain uses TRBV9 with TRBJ2-5; D perhaps matches TRBD2 (6 bases). Per germline, CDR1 SGDLS and CDR2 YYNGEE. Trimming pared 0 bases from V and 1 base from J, leaving 13 bases between. CDR3 length: 16 amino acids. CDR3 loop: CASSVASGAGQETQYF. The CDR3, as DNA: TGTGCCAGCAGCGTAGCTTCGGGAGCCGGCCAAGAGACCCAGTACTTC.

V gene TRBV9 combines with J gene TRBJ1-3; the D gene is possibly TRBD1 (5 bases). The CDR3 loop spans 16 amino acids. V shed 0 bases and J shed 4 bases, with 14 bases lying between them. Germline loops: CDR1 SGDLS, CDR2 YYNGEE. The CDR3 region is CASSVDGQGAGNTIYF. The CDR3 DNA is TGTGCCAGCAGCGTAGATGGGCAGGGTGCCGGAAACACCATATATTTT.